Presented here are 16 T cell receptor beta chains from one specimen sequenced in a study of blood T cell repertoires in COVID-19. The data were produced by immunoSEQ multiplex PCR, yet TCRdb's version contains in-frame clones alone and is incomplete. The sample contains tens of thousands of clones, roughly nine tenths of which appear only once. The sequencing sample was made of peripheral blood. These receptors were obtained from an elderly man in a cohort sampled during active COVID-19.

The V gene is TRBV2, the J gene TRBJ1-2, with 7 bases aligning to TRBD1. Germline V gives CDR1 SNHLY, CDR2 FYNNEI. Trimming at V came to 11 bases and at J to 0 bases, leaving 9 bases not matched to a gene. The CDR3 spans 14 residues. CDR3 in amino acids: CASTPQGANYGYTF. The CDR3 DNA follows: TGTGCCTCTACGCCCCAGGGGGCTAACTATGGCTACACCTTC. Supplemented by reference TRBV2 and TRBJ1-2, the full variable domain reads EPEVTQTPSHQVTQMGQEVILRCVPISNHLYFYWYRQILGQKVEFLVSFYNNEISEKSEIFDDQFSVERPDGSNFTLKIRSTKLEDSAMYFCASTPQGANYGYTFGSGTRLTVV.

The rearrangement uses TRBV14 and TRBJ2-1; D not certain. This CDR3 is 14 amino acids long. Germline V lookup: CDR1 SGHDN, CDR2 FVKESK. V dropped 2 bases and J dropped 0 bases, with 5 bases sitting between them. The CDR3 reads CASSQSSSYNEQFF. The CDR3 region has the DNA TGTGCCAGCAGCCAATCTAGCTCCTACAATGAGCAGTTCTTC.

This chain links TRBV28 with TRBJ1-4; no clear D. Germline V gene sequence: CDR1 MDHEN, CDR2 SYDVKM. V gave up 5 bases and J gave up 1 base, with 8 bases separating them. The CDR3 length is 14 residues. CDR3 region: CASSREGTNEKLFF. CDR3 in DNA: TGTGCCAGCAGTCGGGAGGGAACTAATGAAAAACTGTTTTTT.

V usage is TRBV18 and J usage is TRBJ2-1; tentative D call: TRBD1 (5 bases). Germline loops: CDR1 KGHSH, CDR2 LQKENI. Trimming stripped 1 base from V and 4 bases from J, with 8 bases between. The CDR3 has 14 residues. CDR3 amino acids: CASSPLSGYNEQFF. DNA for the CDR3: TGTGCCAGCTCACCACTATCAGGGTACAATGAGCAGTTCTTC.

The CDR3 region has the DNA TGCAGTGCTAGGGTGGGGCCGCCCCACACCTTC. This sequence encodes CSARVGPPHTF. V gene TRBV20-1 combines with J gene TRBJ1-2; D is perhaps TRBD1 (5 bases). Germline CDR1 DFQATT, CDR2 SNEGSKA (reference sequence). The CDR3 is 11 residues long. Trimming took off 3 bases at V and 12 bases at J, with 14 bases between the two ends.

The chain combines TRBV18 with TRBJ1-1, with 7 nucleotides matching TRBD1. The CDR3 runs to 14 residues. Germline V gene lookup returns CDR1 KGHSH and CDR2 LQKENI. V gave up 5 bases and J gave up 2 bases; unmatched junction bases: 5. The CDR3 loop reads CASSGQGVNTEAFF. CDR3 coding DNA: TGTGCCAGCTCAGGCCAGGGGGTAAACACTGAAGCTTTCTTT.

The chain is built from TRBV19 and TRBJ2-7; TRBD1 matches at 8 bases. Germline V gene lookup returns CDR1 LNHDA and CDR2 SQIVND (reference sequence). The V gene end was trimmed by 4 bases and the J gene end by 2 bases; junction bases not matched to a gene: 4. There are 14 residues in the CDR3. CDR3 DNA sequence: TGTGCCAGTAGTACCGGGACAGGAACCTACGAGCAGTACTTC. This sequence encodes CASSTGTGTYEQYF.

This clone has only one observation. The CDR3 nucleotides are TGTGCCACCAGTGACCCTAACCCGACTAGCGGGGGTGCAGATACGCAGTATTTT. Translated: CATSDPNPTSGGADTQYF. V gene TRBV24-1 combines with J gene TRBJ2-3; 12 bases fit TRBD2. The CDR3 length is 18 residues. CDR1 and CDR2 from the germline V gene are KGHDR and SFDVKD. V trimming: 4 bases; J trimming: 4 bases; junction bases outside the gene matches: 11.

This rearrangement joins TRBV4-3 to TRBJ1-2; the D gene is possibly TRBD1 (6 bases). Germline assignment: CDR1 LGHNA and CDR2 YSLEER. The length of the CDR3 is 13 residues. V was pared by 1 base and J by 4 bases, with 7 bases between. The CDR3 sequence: CASSQGGGYGYTF. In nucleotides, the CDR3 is TGCGCCAGCAGCCAAGGAGGGGGCTATGGCTACACCTTC.

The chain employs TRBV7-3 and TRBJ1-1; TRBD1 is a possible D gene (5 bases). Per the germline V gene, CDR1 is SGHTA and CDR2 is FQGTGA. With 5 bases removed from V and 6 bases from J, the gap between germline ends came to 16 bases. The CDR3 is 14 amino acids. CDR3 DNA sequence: TGTGCCAGCAGCCCCGGACGGACAACATCTGAAGCTTTCTTT. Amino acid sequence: CASSPGRTTSEAFF.

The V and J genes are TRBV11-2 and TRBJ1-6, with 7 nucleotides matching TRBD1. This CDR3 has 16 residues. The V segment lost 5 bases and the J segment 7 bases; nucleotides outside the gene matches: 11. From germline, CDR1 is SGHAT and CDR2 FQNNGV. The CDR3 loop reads CASSPGGQNRNSPLHF. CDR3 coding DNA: TGTGCCAGCAGCCCAGGGGGTCAGAATCGGAATTCACCCCTCCACTTT.

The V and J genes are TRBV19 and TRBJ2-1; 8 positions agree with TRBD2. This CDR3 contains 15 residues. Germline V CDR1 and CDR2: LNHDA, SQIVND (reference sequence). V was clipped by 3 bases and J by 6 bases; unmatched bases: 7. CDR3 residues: CASSISLAGVNEQFF. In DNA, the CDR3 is TGTGCCAGTAGTATTTCCCTAGCGGGCGTCAATGAGCAGTTCTTC.

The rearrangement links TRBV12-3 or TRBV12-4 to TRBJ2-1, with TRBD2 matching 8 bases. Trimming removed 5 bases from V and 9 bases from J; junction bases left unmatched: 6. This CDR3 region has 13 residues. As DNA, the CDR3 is TGTGCCAGCAGTACGACTAGCGAGGTTGAGCAGTTCTTC. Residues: CASSTTSEVEQFF.

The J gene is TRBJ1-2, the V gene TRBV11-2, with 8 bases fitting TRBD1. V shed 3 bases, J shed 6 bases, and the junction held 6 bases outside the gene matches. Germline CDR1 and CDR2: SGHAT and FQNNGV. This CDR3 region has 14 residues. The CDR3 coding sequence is TGTGCCAGCAGCTTCTTACAGGGGGGTGATGGCTACACCTTC. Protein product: CASSFLQGGDGYTF.

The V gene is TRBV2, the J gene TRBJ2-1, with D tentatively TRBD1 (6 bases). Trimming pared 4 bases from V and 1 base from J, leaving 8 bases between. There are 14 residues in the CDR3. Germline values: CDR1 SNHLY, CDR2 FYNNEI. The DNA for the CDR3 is TGTGCCAGCAGTGGGGGGCTATCCTACAATGAGCAGTTCTTC. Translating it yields CASSGGLSYNEQFF.

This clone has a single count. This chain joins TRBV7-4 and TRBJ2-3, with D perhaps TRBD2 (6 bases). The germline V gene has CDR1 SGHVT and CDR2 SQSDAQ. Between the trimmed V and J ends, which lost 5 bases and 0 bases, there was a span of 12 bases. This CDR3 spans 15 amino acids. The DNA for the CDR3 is TGTGCCAGCAGCGTCACTAGCCCGAGCACAGATACGCAGTATTTT. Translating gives CASSVTSPSTDTQYF.